The present entry profiles one T cell receptor beta chain with its context. The PCR made use of 60 Vbeta and 13 Jbeta primers. Repertoires were generated with immunoSEQ multiplex PCR, while TCRdb's copy carries only in-frame clones and drops some. The table gives about 150,000 clones; the top ten clones make up roughly 1.6% of it. CDR1 is SGHTA and CDR2 is FQGTGA in the germline V gene. Germline trimming cut 3 bases from V and 7 bases from J; bases unmatched to any gene: 8. The CDR3 consists of 15 residues. This record belongs to a study of cytomegalovirus exposure and HLA in healthy donors. V gene TRBV7-3 combines with J gene TRBJ2-2, with TRBD1 identical over 7 bases. The receptor's source is a woman aged 45-65 years in good health and CMV-seronegative. Material for sequencing was PBMCs. The CDR3 nucleotides read TGTGCCAGCAGCTTCAGACAGGGTTCAATCGGGGAGCTGTTTTTT. Translated: CASSFRQGSIGELFF.